What follows are 12 T cell receptor beta chains derived from one specimen sequenced in a study of T cell clonotyping in hematopoietic cell transplantation. The assay was immunoSEQ multiplex PCR, and TCRdb's table has in-frame clones only and misses some. The sample includes about 69,000 clones, roughly 93% of them seen just once. Input material: peripheral blood mononuclear cells. These receptors originate from a man aged 50-59 years in good health. Some clones in this sample may be carry-over from other donors' samples.

V is TRBV18 and J is TRBJ2-4; no clear D. Germline lookup yields CDR1 KGHSH and CDR2 LQKENI. This CDR3 comprises 13 residues. Trimming shortened V by 3 bases and J by 7 bases, and 10 bases separated the two germline ends. CDR3 bases: TGTGCCAGCTCACCGGCCGGGTCGAACATTCAGTACTTC. This sequence encodes CASSPAGSNIQYF.

This clone was recorded only once. The chain combines TRBV14 with TRBJ2-5, with D possibly matching TRBD1 (5 bases). Germline CDR1 reads SGHDN; CDR2 reads FVKESK. The V and J ends lost 3 bases and 5 bases respectively, with 13 bases between them. This CDR3 is built from 14 residues. In DNA, the CDR3 is TGTGCCAGCAGCCAGCTGACAGTACGGGAGACCCAGTACTTC. Translation: CASSQLTVRETQYF.

In the case of this clone: The sample carries other DNA sequences with the same CDR3. The CDR3 bases are TGTGCCAGCAGCGTAGGAGGGGACACTGAAGCTTTCTTT. Translated, it gives CASSVGGDTEAFF. The rearrangement joins TRBV9 to TRBJ1-1; a possible D gene is TRBD1 (5 bases). This CDR3 region has 13 residues. The V end was cut by 0 bases, the J end by 3 bases, with 6 bases between. Germline V gene lookup returns CDR1 SGDLS and CDR2 YYNGEE.

This clone has only one observation. The V and J genes are TRBV6-6 and TRBJ2-1, with D possibly matching TRBD2 (5 bases). Germline loops: CDR1 MNHNY, CDR2 SVGAGI (reference sequence). The CDR3 loop spans 14 amino acids. The germline V and J ends were trimmed by 6 bases and 6 bases, with 15 bases remaining between them. The CDR3 DNA reads TGTGCCAGCAGGATAGGAGCGGCCCTCAATGAGCAGTTCTTC. This gives the protein CASRIGAALNEQFF.

The chain recombines TRBV5-1 with TRBJ1-3, with D possibly TRBD1 on 5 matching bases. Germline loops: CDR1 SGHRS, CDR2 YFSETQ. The CDR3 is 15 residues long. V was pared by 0 bases and J by 0 bases, with 7 bases between. The CDR3 DNA sequence: TGCGCCAGCAGCTTGGAAGGGGCCTCTGGAAACACCATATATTTT. Protein: CASSLEGASGNTIYF.

The V gene is TRBV20-1, the J gene TRBJ2-5, with no clear D. Germline-derived CDR1 and CDR2 are DFQATT and SNEGSKA (reference sequence). V was cut by 6 bases and J by 2 bases, with 4 bases left in between. CDR3 size: 10 residues. CDR3 protein: CSARQETQYF. The CDR3 nucleotides read TGCAGTGCGAGGCAAGAGACCCAGTACTTC.

The chain carries TRBV5-4 and TRBJ1-1; D may be TRBD1 (6 bases). Germline V CDR1 and CDR2: SGHNT, YYREEE (reference sequence). Trimming took 4 bases from V and 1 from J, leaving 17 bases between them. This CDR3 is 16 amino acids long. CDR3 DNA: TGTGCCAGCAGCCCAGATCTAGACAGGAAGAACACTGAAGCTTTCTTT. This translates into CASSPDLDRKNTEAFF. Full variable domain (rest looked up from reference TRBV5-4 and TRBJ1-1): ETGVTQSPTHLIKTRGQQVTLRCSSQSGHNTVSWYQQALGQGPQFIFQYYREEENGRGNFPPRFSGLQFPNYSSELNVNALELDDSALYLCASSPDLDRKNTEAFFGQGTRLTVV.

The J gene is TRBJ2-6, the V gene TRBV7-2; 8 nucleotides line up with TRBD1. This CDR3 is built from 18 residues. The V gene end was trimmed by 5 bases and the J gene end by 0 bases; junction bases not matched to a gene: 9. Germline values: CDR1 SGHTA, CDR2 FQGNSA. The CDR3 loop is CASSRRTGIVSGANVLTF. In DNA form, the CDR3 reads TGTGCCAGCAGCCGCCGGACAGGGATAGTCTCTGGGGCCAACGTCCTGACTTTC.

This chain links TRBV6-1 with TRBJ2-3; D may be TRBD1 (6 bases). V was shortened by 6 bases and J by 6 bases, with 13 bases between the two germline ends. The CDR3 is made up of 13 amino acids. The V gene's germline CDR1 is MNHNS and CDR2 SASEGT. The CDR3: CASSGQPGDTQYF. As DNA, the CDR3 is TGTGCCAGCAGCGGACAGCCCGGGGATACGCAGTATTTT.

The gene calls are TRBV4-1 and TRBJ2-7; the match to TRBD2 covers 11 bases. Trimming removed 4 bases from V and 6 bases from J; junction bases left unmatched: 8. This CDR3 is 15 amino acids long. Germline lookup yields CDR1 MGHRA and CDR2 YSYEKL. The CDR3 DNA follows: TGCGCCAGCAGCCTTACTAGCGGGAGTTCTGGCGAGCAGTACTTC. Its translation: CASSLTSGSSGEQYF.

V is TRBV20-1 and J is TRBJ2-7; D not resolved. This CDR3 comprises 10 residues. CDR1 is DFQATT, CDR2 SNEGSKA, per germline (reference sequence). CDR3 bases: TGCAACACGGGTGTCGACGAGCAGTACTTC. Its protein product is CNTGVDEQYF.

V is TRBV7-3 and J is TRBJ2-7; TRBD1 agrees at 8 bases. The trim removed 5 bases at V and 3 bases at J, leaving 6 bases unmatched. Germline V gene lookup returns CDR1 SGHTA and CDR2 FQGTGA. The CDR3 length is 14 residues. The CDR3 is CASSLTGDHYEQYF. In nucleotides, the CDR3 is TGTGCCAGCAGCCTGACAGGGGACCACTACGAGCAGTACTTC.